This entry lists 13 T cell receptor beta chains sequenced from one sample in a study of regulatory T cells in long-lasting Graves disease. Through Arm-PCR of CDR3 regions and iRepertoire HTBI primers, TCR beta libraries were built. TCRdb re-called the multiplex PCR reads through MiXCR, storing one row per CDR3 protein. This table holds about 530,000 distinct CDR3 sequences, more than 15% found once. Time point denoted: newly diagnosed GD, antithyroid drugs for less than 3 months. Extracted RNA from PBMCs served as the source of the TCR library. These records were also assigned to another study, of T cells in Graves' hyperthyroidism and ophthalmopathy.

The sample in question was peripheral blood mononuclear cells (PBMCs), obtained at new diagnosis, from a patient treated with antithyroid drugs. The source is a woman aged 35-65 years with Graves disease.

Ten or more counts support this clonotype. The genes are TRBV12-3 or TRBV12-4 and TRBJ2-3, with a weak D call TRBD1 (6 bases). The CDR3 is 15 residues long. V was cut by 5 bases and J by 2 bases, with 14 bases left in between. The CDR3 region is CASSLRGYHTDTQYF. CDR3 DNA: TGTGCCAGCAGTCTCAGGGGCTATCACACAGATACGCAGTATTTT.

This clonotype was observed many times. The rearrangement joins TRBV3-1 to TRBJ1-5; no reliable D call. In germline, CDR1 is LGHDT, CDR2 YNNKEL (reference sequence). This CDR3 has 14 residues. Trimming removed 4 bases from V and 1 base from J, with 8 bases in between. The CDR3 spells CASSPAESNQPQHF. For the CDR3, the DNA is TGTGCCAGCAGCCCGGCAGAGAGCAATCAGCCCCAGCATTTT.

This clonotype appeared many times. The J gene is TRBJ2-5, the V gene TRBV15, with D perhaps being TRBD1 or TRBD2 (5 bases each). The V end was cut by 8 bases, the J end by 4 bases, with 17 bases between. Germline loops: CDR1 LNHNV, CDR2 YYDKDF (reference sequence). The CDR3 has 14 amino acids. The CDR3 loop is CATGRGGEGETQYF. Here the CDR3 DNA reads TGTGCCACCGGTCGGGGCGGAGAGGGAGAGACCCAGTACTTC.

This clonotype showed up many times. The chain is built from TRBV15 and TRBJ1-5; a weak D match, TRBD1 (5 bases). The CDR3 consists of 15 residues. CDR1 is LNHNV and CDR2 is YYDKDF in the germline V gene (reference sequence). Trimming cost V 5 bases and J 7 bases, with 18 bases left between them. CDR3 in amino acids: CATSRGERERQPQHF. The CDR3 DNA reads TGTGCCACCAGCCGAGGGGAAAGGGAGCGACAGCCCCAGCATTTT.

This clonotype was observed at least ten times. The J gene is TRBJ2-1, the V gene TRBV11-1; 7 bases fit TRBD1. Trimming cost V 1 base and J 4 bases; bases outside gene matches: 7. CDR1 is SGHAT and CDR2 is FQDESV in the germline V gene (reference sequence). The CDR3 spans 16 residues. The CDR3 coding sequence is TGTGCCAGCAGCTTAGTATACGGGACAGTTTACAATGAGCAGTTCTTC. Translated, it gives CASSLVYGTVYNEQFF.

This clonotype was counted only a few times. V and J are TRBV12-3 or TRBV12-4 and TRBJ2-3; no clear D gene. Trimming removed 2 bases from V and 6 bases from J, with 9 bases in between. This CDR3 has 13 amino acids. The chain's CDR3 is CASSLILGDTQYF. The CDR3 bases are TGTGCCAGCAGTTTAATCCTGGGGGATACGCAGTATTTT.

In its sample, this clonotype was seen many times. The chain combines TRBV11-2 with TRBJ2-5; D is ambiguous. Per the germline V gene, CDR1 is SGHAT and CDR2 is FQNNGV. Trimming removed 5 bases at V and 4 bases at J, with 8 bases between. CDR3 length: 12 amino acids. The CDR3 bases are TGTGCCAGCAGCACCCGAGGAGAGACCCAGTACTTC. It specifies CASSTRGETQYF.

This clonotype occurred many times. The J gene is TRBJ2-3, the V gene TRBV12-3 or TRBV12-4; D uncertain. V was clipped by 6 bases and J by 6 bases, with 16 bases between them. The CDR3 totals 14 residues. DNA for the CDR3: TGTGCCAGCAGAACTCGGGCCACTTCGGATACGCAGTATTTT. This sequence encodes CASRTRATSDTQYF.

The sample holds many counts of this clonotype. V and J are TRBV24-1 and TRBJ2-2; 7 nucleotides match TRBD1. Germline V gene data show CDR1 as KGHDR and CDR2 as SFDVKD. Trimming cost V 7 bases and J 7 bases; bases outside gene matches: 5. This CDR3 is built from 13 residues. Here the CDR3 DNA reads TGTGCCACCAGCCGACAGGGAGACGGGGAGCTGTTTTTT. This codes for CATSRQGDGELFF.

The chain joins TRBV3-1 to TRBJ2-1, with 7 positions matching TRBD1. The CDR3 has 16 residues. Germline loops: CDR1 LGHDT, CDR2 YNNKEL (reference sequence). With 4 bases clipped from V and 1 base from J, the junction kept 7 bases outside the gene matches. CDR3 protein: CASSPNRGRSYNEQFF. CDR3 nucleotide sequence: TGTGCCAGCAGCCCCAACAGGGGTAGGTCCTACAATGAGCAGTTCTTC.

The table lists this clonotype with many counts. An end of the junction does not agree with germline; a read error may underlie this. The chain carries TRBV5-1 and TRBJ2-5; no clear D. Germline CDR1 is SGHRS and CDR2 is YFSETQ. This CDR3 has 14 residues. Here the CDR3 DNA reads TGTGCCAGCAGCTTAAGGGCCCTACAAGAGACCCAGTACTTC. Translation gives CASSLRALQETQYF.

The chain combines TRBV19 with TRBJ2-5; 9 nucleotides agree with TRBD2. Germline CDR1 is LNHDA and CDR2 is SQIVND (reference sequence). This CDR3 spans 18 amino acids. V shed 8 bases and J 3 bases; nucleotides not matched to a gene: 19. The CDR3 DNA reads TGTGCCAGTCACCCCGTGATACTCCCTAGCGGGGACGAAGAGACCCAGTACTTC. This gives the protein CASHPVILPSGDEETQYF.

The chain uses TRBV11-2 and TRBJ2-7; weak D call: TRBD1 (5 bases). V shed 7 bases and J shed 1 base, with 20 bases lying between them. The CDR3 covers 16 residues. The germline V gene has CDR1 SGHAT and CDR2 FQNNGV. For the CDR3, the DNA is TGTGCCAGCAACCAAGGGGCTGTCGGAAGTTCCTACGAGCAGTACTTC. Translating it yields CASNQGAVGSSYEQYF.